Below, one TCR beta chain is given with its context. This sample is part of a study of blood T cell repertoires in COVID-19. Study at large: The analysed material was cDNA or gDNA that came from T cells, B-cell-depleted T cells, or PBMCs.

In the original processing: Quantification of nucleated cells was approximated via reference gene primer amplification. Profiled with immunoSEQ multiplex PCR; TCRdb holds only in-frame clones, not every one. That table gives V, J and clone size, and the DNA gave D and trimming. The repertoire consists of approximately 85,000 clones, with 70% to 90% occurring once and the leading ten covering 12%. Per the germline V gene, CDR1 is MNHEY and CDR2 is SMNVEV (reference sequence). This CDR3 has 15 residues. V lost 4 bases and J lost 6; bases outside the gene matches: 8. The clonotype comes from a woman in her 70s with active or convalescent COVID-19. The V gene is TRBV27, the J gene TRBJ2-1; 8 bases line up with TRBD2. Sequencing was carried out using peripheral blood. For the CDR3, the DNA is TGTGCCAGCAGTTCCTCCGGGGGGGCGAGCAATGAGCAGTTCTTC. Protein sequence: CASSSSGGASNEQFF.